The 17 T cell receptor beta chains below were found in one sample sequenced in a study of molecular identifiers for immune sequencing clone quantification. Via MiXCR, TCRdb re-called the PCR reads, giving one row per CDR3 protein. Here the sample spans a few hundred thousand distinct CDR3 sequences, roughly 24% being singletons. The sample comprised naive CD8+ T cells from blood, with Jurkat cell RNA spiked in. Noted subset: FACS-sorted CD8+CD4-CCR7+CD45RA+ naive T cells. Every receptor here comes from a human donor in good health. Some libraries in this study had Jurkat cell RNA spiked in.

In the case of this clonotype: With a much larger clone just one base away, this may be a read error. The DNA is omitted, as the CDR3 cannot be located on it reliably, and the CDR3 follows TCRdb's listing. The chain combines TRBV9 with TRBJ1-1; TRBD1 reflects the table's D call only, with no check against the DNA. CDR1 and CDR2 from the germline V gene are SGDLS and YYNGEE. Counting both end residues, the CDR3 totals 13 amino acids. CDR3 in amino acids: CASSVGGGSEALF.

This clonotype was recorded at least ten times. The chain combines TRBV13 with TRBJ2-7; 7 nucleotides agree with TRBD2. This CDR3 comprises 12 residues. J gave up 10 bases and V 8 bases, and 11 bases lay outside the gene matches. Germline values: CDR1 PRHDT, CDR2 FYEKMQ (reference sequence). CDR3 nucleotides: TGTGCCAGCGTGCAAGGAGCGGGGCATCAGTACTTC. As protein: CASVQGAGHQYF.

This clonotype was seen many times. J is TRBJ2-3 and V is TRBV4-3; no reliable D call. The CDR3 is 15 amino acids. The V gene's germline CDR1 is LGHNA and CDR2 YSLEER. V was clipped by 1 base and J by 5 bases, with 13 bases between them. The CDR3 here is CASSQVPTTGDTQYF. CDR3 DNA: TGCGCCAGCAGCCAAGTCCCGACCACTGGAGATACGCAGTATTTT.

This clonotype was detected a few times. The CDR3 DNA reads as TGTGCCTGGAGCCCCAGGGACAGGGGATCGTGGGAGCAGTACTTC. It is translated as CAWSPRDRGSWEQYF. V is TRBV30 and J is TRBJ2-7; TRBD1 aligns across 10 bases. The trim removed 3 bases at V and 7 bases at J, leaving 12 bases unmatched. CDR3 size: 15 residues. Germline V gene lookup returns CDR1 GTSNPN and CDR2 SVGIG (reference sequence).

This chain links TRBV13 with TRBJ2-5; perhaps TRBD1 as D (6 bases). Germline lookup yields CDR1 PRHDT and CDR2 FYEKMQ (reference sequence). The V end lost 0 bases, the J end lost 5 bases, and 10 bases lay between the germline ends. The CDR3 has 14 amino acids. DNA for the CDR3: TGTGCCAGCAGCTTAGGACAGGGCATGGAGACCCAGTACTTC. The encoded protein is CASSLGQGMETQYF.

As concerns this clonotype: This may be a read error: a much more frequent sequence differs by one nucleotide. CDR3 loop: CASSWSNSNQPQLF. CDR3 DNA: TGTGCCAGCAGCTGGAGTAATAGCAATCAGCCCCAGCTTTTT. The chain is built from TRBV5-3 and TRBJ1-5; D unclear. TRBV5-3 is assigned to the ORF class and has an uncertain function. The CDR3 runs to 14 residues.

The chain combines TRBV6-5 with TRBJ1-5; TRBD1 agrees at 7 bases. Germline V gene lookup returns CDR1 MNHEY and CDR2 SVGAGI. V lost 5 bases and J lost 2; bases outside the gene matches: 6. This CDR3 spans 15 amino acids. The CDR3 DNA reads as TGTGCCAGCAGTGAACAGGGGCTGGGCAATCAGCCCCAGCATTTT. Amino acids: CASSEQGLGNQPQHF.

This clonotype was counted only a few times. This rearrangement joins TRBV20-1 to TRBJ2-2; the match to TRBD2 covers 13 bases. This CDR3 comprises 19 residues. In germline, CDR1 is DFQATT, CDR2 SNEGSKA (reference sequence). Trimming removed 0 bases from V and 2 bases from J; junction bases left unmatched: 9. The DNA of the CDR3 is TGCAGTGCTAGAGATCCGGTAGGACTAGCGGGGGCCAACACCGGGGAGCTGTTTTTT. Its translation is CSARDPVGLAGANTGELFF.

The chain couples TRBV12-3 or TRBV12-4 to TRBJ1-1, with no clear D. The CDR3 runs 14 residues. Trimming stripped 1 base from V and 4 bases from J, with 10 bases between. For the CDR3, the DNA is TGTGCCAGCAGTTTAGGAGAGGGAAGCACTGAAGCTTTCTTT. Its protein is CASSLGEGSTEAFF.

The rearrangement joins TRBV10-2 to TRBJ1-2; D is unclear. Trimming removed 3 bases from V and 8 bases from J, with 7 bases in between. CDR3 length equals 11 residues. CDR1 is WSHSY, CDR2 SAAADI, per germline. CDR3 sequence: CASSEADGYTF. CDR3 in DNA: TGCGCCAGCAGTGAAGCCGACGGCTACACCTTC.

CDR3 loop: CASSSGRISGNTIYF. The CDR3 nucleotides read TGTGCCAGCAGCTCAGGACGGATCTCTGGAAACACCATATATTTT. The chain employs TRBV7-9 and TRBJ1-3; D gene ambiguous. Deletions cut 4 bases from V and 0 bases from J, with 10 bases between. The CDR3 is made up of 15 amino acids. Germline V gives CDR1 SEHNR, CDR2 FQNEAQ (reference sequence).

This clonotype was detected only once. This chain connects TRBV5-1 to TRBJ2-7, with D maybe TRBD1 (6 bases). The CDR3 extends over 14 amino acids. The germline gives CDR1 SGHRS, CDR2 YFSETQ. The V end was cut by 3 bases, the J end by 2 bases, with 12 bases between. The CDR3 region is CASSSGQLTYEQYF. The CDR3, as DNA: TGCGCCAGCAGCTCCGGACAGCTCACCTACGAGCAGTACTTC.

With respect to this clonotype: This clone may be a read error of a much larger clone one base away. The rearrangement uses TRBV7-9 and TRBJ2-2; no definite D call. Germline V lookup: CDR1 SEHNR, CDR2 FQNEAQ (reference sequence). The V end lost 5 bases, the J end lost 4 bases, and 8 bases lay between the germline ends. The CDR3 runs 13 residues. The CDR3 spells CASSARITGELFF. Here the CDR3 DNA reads TGTGCCAGCAGCGCCCGGATCACCGGGGAGCTGTTTTTT.

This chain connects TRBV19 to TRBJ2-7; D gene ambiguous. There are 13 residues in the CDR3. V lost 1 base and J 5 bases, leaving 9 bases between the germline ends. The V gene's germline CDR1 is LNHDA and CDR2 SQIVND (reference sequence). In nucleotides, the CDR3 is TGTGCCAGTAGTATAGGGATAAGGAACGAGCAGTACTTC. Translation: CASSIGIRNEQYF.

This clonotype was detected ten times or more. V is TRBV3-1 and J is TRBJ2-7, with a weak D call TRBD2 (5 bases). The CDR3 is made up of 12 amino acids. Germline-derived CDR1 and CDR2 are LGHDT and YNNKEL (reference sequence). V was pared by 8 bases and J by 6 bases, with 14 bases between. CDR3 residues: CASGLARGEQYF. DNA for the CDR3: TGTGCCAGCGGTCTAGCTCGTGGCGAGCAGTACTTC.

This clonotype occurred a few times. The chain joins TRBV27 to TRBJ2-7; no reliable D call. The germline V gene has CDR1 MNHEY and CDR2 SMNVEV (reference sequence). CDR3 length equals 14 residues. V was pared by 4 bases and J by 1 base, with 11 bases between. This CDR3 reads CASSSENQSYEQYF. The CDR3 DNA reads TGTGCCAGCAGTTCGGAGAATCAGTCCTACGAGCAGTACTTC.

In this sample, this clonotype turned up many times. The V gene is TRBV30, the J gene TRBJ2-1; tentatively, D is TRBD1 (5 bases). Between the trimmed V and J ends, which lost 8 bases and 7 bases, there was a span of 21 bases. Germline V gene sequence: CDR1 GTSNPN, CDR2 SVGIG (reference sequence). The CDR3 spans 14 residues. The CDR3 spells CARSVLSKGNEQFF. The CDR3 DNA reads TGTGCCCGATCGGTCCTCTCTAAGGGGAATGAGCAGTTCTTC.